This T cell receptor (beta chain) stems from a study of CD8+CD57+ T cells in acquired aplastic anemia. About the research overall: Around 3.2 ug was the average amount of DNA from sorted CD4+ and CD8+ cells. Study-wide results and caveats: Patients shared about 30 CD8+ CDR3 sequences with controls. Patient and control CD8+ Simpson's diversity was not significantly different.

As regards this clonotype: What it recognizes is unknown.

Investigators profiled TCR beta VDJ and CDR3 from genomic DNA template. TCRdb reprocessed the reads via MiXCR and lists one record per CDR3 protein. The sample has around 190,000 distinct CDR3 sequences, approximately 48% seen once; the top ten hold 13%. Trimming stripped 3 bases from V and 4 bases from J, with 10 bases between. The CDR3 has 14 amino acids. Germline V CDR1 and CDR2: ENHRY, SYGVKD. Patients included in sequencing had previously demonstrated CD8+CD57+ cell expansion by flow cytometry. In all patients, the disease was severe acquired aplastic anemia. This TCR was recovered from a human donor with aplastic anemia. The sample comprised sorted CD4+, CD8+, or CD8+CD57+ T cells (not recorded which) from PBMCs. This chain joins TRBV10-3 and TRBJ1-3; D is uncertain. CDR3 protein: CAISDMGGGNTIYF. In DNA form, the CDR3 reads TGTGCCATCAGTGACATGGGCGGCGGAAACACCATATATTTT.